This T cell receptor beta chain derives from a study of T cells in localized non-small cell lung cancer. The method was immunoSEQ multiplex PCR; TCRdb's version includes in-frame clones alone and lacks a portion of them. The sample records under 15,000 clones, roughly 30% being singletons. This clone was found many times. V trimming: 7 bases; J trimming: 7 bases; junction bases outside the gene matches: 9. CDR1 and CDR2 from the germline V gene are SGHNT and YENEEA. The CDR3 is made up of 14 amino acids. The material sequenced was lung tumor tissue, taken before any cancer treatment. The receptor's source is a female donor over 55 with stage I lung adenocarcinoma. This chain links TRBV11-3 with TRBJ1-2, with TRBD1 matching 10 bases. CDR3 DNA sequence: TGTGCCAGCAAACCGGACAGGGGGGGAGGTGGCTACACCTTC. It specifies CASKPDRGGGGYTF.